The 27 T cell receptor beta chains given below trace back to one sample, sequenced in a study of blood T cell repertoires in COVID-19. Sequenced by immunoSEQ multiplex PCR; TCRdb stores in-frame clones only, minus some. The data contain just under 90,000 clones, around 88% of them singletons. The sample comprised peripheral blood. These receptors originate from a man in his 60s with acute or convalescent COVID-19.

V gene TRBV6-5 combines with J gene TRBJ1-6; 7 positions match TRBD1. This CDR3 contains 14 residues. J was trimmed by 11 bases and V by 7 bases; bases with no gene match: 11. CDR1 and CDR2 (germline): MNHEY, SVGAGI. The CDR3 loop reads CASTTGQSGTPLHF. In nucleotides, the CDR3 is TGTGCCAGCACCACGGGACAGTCGGGGACACCCCTCCACTTT.

The chain uses TRBV6-2 or TRBV6-3 and TRBJ2-3; 12 bases are a match to TRBD2. CDR1 and CDR2 (germline): MNHEY, SVGEGT. This CDR3 spans 15 amino acids. V lost 5 bases and J lost 4; bases outside the gene matches: 4. This CDR3 reads CASSDLAGGSDTQYF. The DNA of the CDR3 is TGTGCCAGCAGTGACCTAGCGGGAGGGTCAGATACGCAGTATTTT.

V gene TRBV3-1 (or the pseudogene TRBV3-2) combines with J gene TRBJ2-1, with 8 bases identical to TRBD2. From germline, CDR1 is LGHDT and CDR2 YNNKEL (reference sequence). The J segment lost 6 bases and the V segment lost 4 bases, leaving 5 bases of the junction unmatched. The CDR3 has 14 residues. CDR3 in amino acids: CASSLPAGGNEQFF. The CDR3 nucleotides are TGTGCCAGCAGCCTCCCCGCGGGAGGCAATGAGCAGTTCTTC.

This chain links TRBV19 with TRBJ2-5; 11 bases are a match to TRBD2. V was clipped by 0 bases and J by 2 bases; unmatched bases: 11. In germline, CDR1 is LNHDA, CDR2 SQIVND (reference sequence). This CDR3 is 19 amino acids long. The CDR3 loop reads CASSIEWVAGGPWQETQYF. DNA of the CDR3: TGTGCCAGTAGTATAGAGTGGGTAGCGGGGGGGCCGTGGCAAGAGACCCAGTACTTC. The full variable domain, rest sourced from reference TRBV19 and TRBJ2-5, is DGGITQSPKYLFRKEGQNVTLSCEQNLNHDAMYWYRQDPGQGLRLIYYSQIVNDFQKGDIAEGYSVSREKKESFPLTVTSAQKNPTAFYLCASSIEWVAGGPWQETQYFGPGTRLLVL.

This rearrangement joins TRBV5-1 to TRBJ1-4; D is undetermined. CDR1 is SGHRS and CDR2 is YFSETQ in the germline V gene. The CDR3 sequence is 15 residues long. V lost 1 base to trimming and J lost 4 bases, with 11 bases between them. The CDR3 here is CASSLTVGNNEKLFF. The CDR3 region has the DNA TGCGCCAGCAGCTTGACGGTCGGTAATAATGAAAAACTGTTTTTT.

This chain joins TRBV6-5 and TRBJ1-1; TRBD1 is a possible D gene (6 bases). CDR1 is MNHEY, CDR2 SVGAGI, per germline. The CDR3 extends over 15 amino acids. V was trimmed by 3 bases and J by 3 bases, leaving 14 bases between them. The CDR3 region has the DNA TGTGCCAGCAGTTATTCGGGACAAGCCCACACTGAAGCTTTCTTT. Translated, it gives CASSYSGQAHTEAFF.

The V gene is TRBV6-5, the J gene TRBJ2-5; a possible D gene is TRBD2 (5 bases). The CDR3 has 14 amino acids. The germline V and J ends were trimmed by 8 bases and 1 base, with 14 bases remaining between them. The germline V gene encodes CDR1 MNHEY and CDR2 SVGAGI. CDR3 sequence reads: CASSQQRSQETQYF. In nucleotides, the CDR3 is TGTGCCAGCTCGCAGCAGCGGAGCCAAGAGACCCAGTACTTC.

This clone was observed a few times. The chain uses TRBV5-6 and TRBJ2-7, with D perhaps matching TRBD1 (6 bases). Trimming removed 2 bases at V and 0 bases at J, with 12 bases between. Germline V gene data show CDR1 as SGHDT and CDR2 as YYEEEE. CDR3 length: 15 residues. The DNA of the CDR3 is TGTGCCAGCAGCTTAACAGGGTATTACTCCTACGAGCAGTACTTC. Translated: CASSLTGYYSYEQYF.

This clone has only one observation. V and J are TRBV29-1 and TRBJ1-6, with 8 bases that match TRBD1. Germline CDR1 reads SQVTM; CDR2 reads ANQGSEA. J was trimmed by 0 bases and V by 7 bases; bases with no gene match: 20. This CDR3 is built from 20 residues. This CDR3 is CSECLPGTGWTSSYNSPLHF. CDR3 DNA sequence: TGCAGCGAATGCCTTCCTGGGACAGGCTGGACGAGCTCCTATAATTCACCCCTCCACTTT.

This sequence joins TRBV11-2 and TRBJ2-3, with D possibly being TRBD1 (5 bases). V gave up 2 bases and J gave up 5 bases, with 5 bases separating them. Germline V lookup: CDR1 SGHAT, CDR2 FQNNGV. The CDR3 has 12 residues. The CDR3 region is CASSLQGDTQYF. CDR3 in DNA: TGTGCCAGCAGCTTACAGGGAGATACGCAGTATTTT.

The CDR3 DNA reads as TGTGCCAGCCTTAGGAGGGGGCATGGGGCCAACGTCCTGACTTTC. Translation gives CASLRRGHGANVLTF. This sequence joins TRBV19 and TRBJ2-6, with a possible D match to TRBD1 (7 bases). The CDR3 covers 15 residues. V shed 9 bases and J shed 3 bases, with 15 bases lying between them. Looked up from germline, CDR1 is LNHDA and CDR2 is SQIVND (reference sequence).

V is TRBV9 and J is TRBJ2-1; 11 bases are shared with TRBD2. The germline CDR1 and CDR2 sequences are SGDLS and YYNGEE. The length of the CDR3 is 16 residues. The junction had 5 bases not matched to a gene; V was cut back by 3 bases and J by 3 bases. The CDR3 is CASSALAGGNYNEQFF. The CDR3 DNA sequence: TGTGCCAGCAGCGCTTTAGCGGGGGGGAACTACAATGAGCAGTTCTTC.

This clone was seen only once. This rearrangement joins TRBV7-9 to TRBJ2-6; weak D call: TRBD1 (5 bases). The germline V and J ends were trimmed by 3 bases and 12 bases, with 24 bases remaining between them. Germline-derived CDR1 and CDR2 are SEHNR and FQNEAQ (reference sequence). The CDR3 is made up of 17 amino acids. Here the CDR3 DNA reads TGTGCCAGCAGCTTTTTCTTTGACGAAACAGGTGGTGGCGTCCTGACTTTC. This encodes CASSFFFDETGGGVLTF.

The chain has TRBV5-1 and TRBJ2-5; no firm D call. Trimming pared 0 bases from V and 0 bases from J, leaving 6 bases between. This CDR3 is built from 14 residues. Germline values: CDR1 SGHRS, CDR2 YFSETQ. CDR3 in amino acids: CASSLAQHQETQYF. The CDR3 region has the DNA TGCGCCAGCAGCTTGGCACAGCACCAAGAGACCCAGTACTTC. Filled out from reference TRBV5-1 and TRBJ2-5, the complete variable domain reads KAGVTQTPRYLIKTRGQQVTLSCSPISGHRSVSWYQQTPGQGLQFLFEYFSETQRNKGNFPGRFSGRQFSNSRSEMNVSTLELGDSALYLCASSLAQHQETQYFGPGTRLLVL.

This clone has only one observation. The chain couples TRBV20-1 to TRBJ1-2; possible D gene TRBD1, 5 bases. This CDR3 spans 11 amino acids. The V gene lost 1 base and the J gene lost 8 bases, with 8 bases spanning the gap. Germline V gene sequence: CDR1 DFQATT, CDR2 SNEGSKA (reference sequence). As DNA, the CDR3 is TGCAGTGCTAGAGGACAGTTAGGCTACACCTTC. Encoded protein: CSARGQLGYTF.

The CDR3 is CAWADRGLEQPQHF. CDR3 coding DNA: TGTGCCTGGGCTGACAGGGGCCTCGAGCAGCCCCAGCATTTT. J is TRBJ1-5 and V is TRBV30, with 8 nucleotides matching TRBD1. CDR3 length: 14 amino acids. V was pared by 5 bases and J by 7 bases, with 10 bases of the junction left unmatched. The germline V gene encodes CDR1 GTSNPN and CDR2 SVGIG (reference sequence).

The V gene is TRBV10-1, the J gene TRBJ1-2, with a tentative D call TRBD1 (5 bases). CDR1 is WNHNN, CDR2 SYGVQD, per germline (reference sequence). V was shortened by 5 bases and J by 2 bases, with 12 bases between the two germline ends. The CDR3 is 14 amino acids. The CDR3 coding sequence is TGCGCCAGCAGTCCGTCGGGGGGAAACTATGGCTACACCTTC. Amino acids: CASSPSGGNYGYTF.

This chain links TRBV29-1 with TRBJ1-3, with D tentatively TRBD1 (6 bases). The CDR3 spans 14 residues. Between the trimmed V and J ends, which lost 6 bases and 0 bases, there was a span of 12 bases. CDR1 is SQVTM, CDR2 ANQGSEA, per germline. CDR3 nucleotides: TGCAGCGTCCACAGGGTTGTCTCTGGAAACACCATATATTTT. As protein: CSVHRVVSGNTIYF.

This clone was seen only a few times. J is TRBJ2-5 and V is TRBV7-2; TRBD2 matches 9 bases. Germline CDR1 reads SGHTA; CDR2 reads FQGNSA. This CDR3 has 18 amino acids. V shed 1 base, J shed 4 bases, and the junction held 13 bases outside the gene matches. CDR3 amino acids: CASSLVVSGSPRGETQYF. Written as DNA, the CDR3 is TGTGCCAGCAGCTTAGTAGTTAGCGGGAGTCCCAGGGGAGAGACCCAGTACTTC.

The V call is TRBV28, the J call TRBJ1-2; 7 bases line up with TRBD1. This CDR3 is built from 13 residues. Germline V gene data show CDR1 as MDHEN and CDR2 as SYDVKM. The ends lost 4 bases at V and 6 bases at J; junction bases unmatched: 5. The CDR3 loop reads CASSSPGQNGYTF. For the CDR3, the DNA is TGTGCCAGCAGTTCGCCGGGACAGAATGGCTACACCTTC.

CDR3 in DNA: TGTGCCAGCAGTGCAGGGGCGGTCATCGGTGAGCAGTTCTTC. Translation gives CASSAGAVIGEQFF. The V gene is TRBV27, the J gene TRBJ2-1; D perhaps matches TRBD1 (6 bases). From germline, CDR1 is MNHEY and CDR2 SMNVEV (reference sequence). This CDR3 region has 14 residues. V gave up 5 bases and J gave up 9 bases, with 17 bases separating them.

This clone occurred a few times. The chain carries TRBV27 and TRBJ1-5; 7 bases map to TRBD1. The CDR3 length is 14 residues. The V and J ends lost 2 bases and 6 bases, in that order; junction bases with no gene match: 4. CDR1 MNHEY and CDR2 SMNVEV come from the germline V gene (reference sequence). The CDR3 DNA is TGTGCCAGCAGTTTAACAGGGGCGGTTCAGCCCCAGCATTTT. Protein: CASSLTGAVQPQHF.

The chain links TRBV5-4 to TRBJ2-7, with 7 bases identical to TRBD1. The ends lost 4 bases at V and 2 bases at J; junction bases unmatched: 9. Germline CDR1 and CDR2: SGHNT and YYREEE (reference sequence). The CDR3 totals 15 residues. CDR3 coding DNA: TGTGCCAGCAGCCTGTTACAGGGGTCGGCCTACGAGCAGTACTTC. Its translation: CASSLLQGSAYEQYF.

The V and J genes are TRBV5-1 and TRBJ2-1; 9 nucleotides align to TRBD1. The CDR3 extends over 16 amino acids. V dropped 2 bases and J dropped 8; count of bases not matched to a gene: 11. CDR1 SGHRS and CDR2 YFSETQ come from the germline V gene. CDR3: CASSLNPGQGVHEQFF. The DNA for the CDR3 is TGCGCCAGCAGCTTAAACCCGGGACAGGGCGTCCATGAGCAGTTCTTC. Based on the CDR3 plus reference TRBV5-1 and TRBJ2-1, the full variable domain is KAGVTQTPRYLIKTRGQQVTLSCSPISGHRSVSWYQQTPGQGLQFLFEYFSETQRNKGNFPGRFSGRQFSNSRSEMNVSTLELGDSALYLCASSLNPGQGVHEQFFGPGTRLTVL.

The V and J genes are TRBV7-9 and TRBJ2-1; 10 nucleotides agree with TRBD2. The germline CDR1 and CDR2 sequences are SEHNR and FQNEAQ (reference sequence). The ends lost 1 base at V and 1 base at J; junction bases unmatched: 10. This CDR3 has 19 amino acids. The CDR3 sequence is CASSLVIGASGGSYNEQFF. CDR3 coding DNA: TGTGCCAGCAGCTTAGTGATTGGTGCTAGCGGGGGTTCCTACAATGAGCAGTTCTTC.

The chain links TRBV4-1 to TRBJ1-2, with D perhaps matching TRBD1 (6 bases). Germline V lookup: CDR1 MGHRA, CDR2 YSYEKL. Trimming took 2 bases from V and 4 from J, leaving 11 bases between them. The CDR3 has 14 residues. CDR3 sequence reads: CASSQTTGTYGYTF. CDR3 DNA: TGCGCCAGCAGCCAAACGACAGGAACCTATGGCTACACCTTC.

The V call is TRBV11-2, the J call TRBJ2-3; no firm D call. The CDR3 contains 15 residues. The germline V gene encodes CDR1 SGHAT and CDR2 FQNNGV. Trimming stripped 4 bases from V and 0 bases from J, with 11 bases between. DNA for the CDR3: TGTGCCAGCAGCTCACCTCGGGTGAGCACAGATACGCAGTATTTT. As protein: CASSSPRVSTDTQYF. The entire variable domain, with the rest obtained from reference TRBV11-2 and TRBJ2-3, is as follows: EAGVAQSPRYKIIEKRQSVAFWCNPISGHATLYWYQQILGQGPKLLIQFQNNGVVDDSQLPKDRFSAERLKGVDSTLKIQPAKLEDSAVYLCASSSPRVSTDTQYFGPGTRLTVL.